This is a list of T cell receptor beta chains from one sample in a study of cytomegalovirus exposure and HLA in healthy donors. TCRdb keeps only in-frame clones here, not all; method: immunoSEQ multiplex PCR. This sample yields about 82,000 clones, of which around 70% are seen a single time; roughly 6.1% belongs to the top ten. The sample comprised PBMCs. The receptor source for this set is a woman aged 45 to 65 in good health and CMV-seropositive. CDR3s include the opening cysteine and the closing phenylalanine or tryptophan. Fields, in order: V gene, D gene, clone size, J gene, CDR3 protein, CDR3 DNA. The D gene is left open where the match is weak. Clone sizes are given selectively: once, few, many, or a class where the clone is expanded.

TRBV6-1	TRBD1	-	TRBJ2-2	CASSEHQGVTGELFF	TGTGCCAGCAGTGAACACCAGGGGGTCACCGGGGAGCTGTTTTTT
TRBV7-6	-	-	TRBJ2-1	CASSLAHRSSYNEQFF	TGTGCCAGCAGCTTAGCGCATAGGAGCTCCTACAATGAGCAGTTCTTC
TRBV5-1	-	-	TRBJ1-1	CASSLIGQGGTEAFF	TGCGCCAGCAGCTTGATAGGCCAGGGAGGCACTGAAGCTTTCTTT
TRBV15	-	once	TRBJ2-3	CATSRDRTNTQYF	TGTGCCACCAGCAGAGATCGGACAAATACGCAGTATTTT
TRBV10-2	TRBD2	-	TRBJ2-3	CASSDPTQWLAGEADTQYF	TGCGCCAGCAGCGACCCGACCCAGTGGCTAGCGGGAGAGGCAGATACGCAGTATTTT
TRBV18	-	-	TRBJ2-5	CASSPLQGQETQYF	TGTGCCAGCTCACCATTGCAGGGGCAAGAGACCCAGTACTTC
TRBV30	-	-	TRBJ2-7	CAWSVVLYEQYF	TGTGCCTGGAGTGTTGTACTTTACGAGCAGTACTTC
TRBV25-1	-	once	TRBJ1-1	CASSARQLSNTEAFF	TGTGCCAGCAGTGCTCGACAGCTTTCGAACACTGAAGCTTTCTTT
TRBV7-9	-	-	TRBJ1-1	CASSFFESEAFF	TGTGCCAGCAGCTTCTTCGAGTCCGAAGCTTTCTTT
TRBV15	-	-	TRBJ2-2	CATSSPTVNTGELFF	TGTGCCACCAGCAGCCCGACAGTAAACACCGGGGAGCTGTTTTTT
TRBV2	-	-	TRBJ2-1	CASSGYGAGLNEQFF	TGTGCCAGCAGTGGCTATGGGGCGGGACTCAATGAGCAGTTCTTC
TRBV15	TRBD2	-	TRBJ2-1	CATSRQGLAGAEQFF	TGTGCCACCAGCAGACAGGGACTAGCGGGAGCTGAGCAGTTCTTC
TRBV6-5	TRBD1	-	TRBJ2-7	CASSSPGQGVYEQYF	TGTGCCAGCAGTTCCCCGGGACAGGGGGTTTACGAGCAGTACTTC
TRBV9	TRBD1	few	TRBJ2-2	CASSVDQGVGELFF	TGTGCCAGCAGCGTAGACCAGGGGGTCGGGGAGCTGTTTTTT
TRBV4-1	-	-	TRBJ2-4	CASSQVVGVGKNIQYF	TGCGCCAGCAGCCAAGTCGTGGGAGTGGGCAAAAACATTCAGTACTTC
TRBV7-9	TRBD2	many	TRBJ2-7	CASSPSPSGSYEQYF	TGTGCCAGCAGCCCTAGTCCTAGCGGGAGTTACGAGCAGTACTTC
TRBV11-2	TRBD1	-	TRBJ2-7	CASSLDREGEQYF	TGTGCCAGCAGCCTTGACAGGGAAGGCGAGCAGTACTTC
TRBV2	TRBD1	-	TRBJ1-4	CASRQGGTEKLFF	TGTGCCAGCAGACAGGGGGGAACTGAAAAACTGTTTTTT
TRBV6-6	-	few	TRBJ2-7	CASSYDSTGTYYEQYF	TGTGCCAGCAGTTACGACTCCACCGGGACTTACTACGAGCAGTACTTC
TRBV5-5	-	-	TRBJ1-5	CASQEAHSNQPQHF	TGTGCCAGCCAGGAGGCCCATAGCAATCAGCCCCAGCATTTT
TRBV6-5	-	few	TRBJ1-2	CASRGSSGGGYTF	TGTGCCAGCAGGGGTTCATCCGGGGGGGGCTACACCTTC
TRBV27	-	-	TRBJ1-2	CASSGGGQSGYTF	TGTGCCAGCAGTGGAGGAGGACAGTCTGGCTACACCTTC
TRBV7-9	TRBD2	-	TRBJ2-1	CASSSLAGVYNEQFF	TGTGCCAGCAGCTCCCTAGCGGGGGTTTACAATGAGCAGTTCTTC
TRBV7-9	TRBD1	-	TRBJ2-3	CASSFRQGRDTQYF	TGTGCCAGCAGCTTTCGACAGGGGCGGGATACGCAGTATTTT
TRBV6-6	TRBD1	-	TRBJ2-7	CASSYDRTGYEQYF	TGTGCCAGCAGTTACGATAGGACAGGCTACGAGCAGTACTTC
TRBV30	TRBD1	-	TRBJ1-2	CAWSRPGTGLGGYTF	TGTGCCTGGAGTCGGCCTGGGACAGGGTTAGGGGGCTACACCTTC
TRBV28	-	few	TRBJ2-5	CASSPSGWLRQETQYF	TGTGCCAGCAGCCCCTCCGGGTGGTTACGCCAAGAGACCCAGTACTTC
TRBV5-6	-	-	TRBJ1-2	CASSLGGQTFSYGYTF	TGTGCCAGCAGCTTGGGAGGACAGACTTTTTCCTATGGCTACACCTTC
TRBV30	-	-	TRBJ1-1	CAWTWNTEAFF	TGTGCCTGGACGTGGAACACTGAAGCTTTCTTT
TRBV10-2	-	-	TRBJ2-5	CASRDTRSAGETQYF	TGCGCCAGCCGCGATACGAGGTCGGCGGGGGAGACCCAGTACTTC
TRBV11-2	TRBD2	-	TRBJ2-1	CASSLDTPGTSFEQFF	TGTGCCAGCAGCTTAGATACCCCCGGGACTAGCTTTGAGCAGTTCTTC
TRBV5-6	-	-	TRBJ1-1	CASSPDLTGNTEAFF	TGTGCCAGCAGCCCCGACCTGACAGGGAACACTGAAGCTTTCTTT
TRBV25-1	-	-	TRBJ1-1	CASRRTSLVLGTEAFF	TGTGCCAGCAGAAGGACATCTTTGGTCTTGGGGACTGAAGCTTTCTTT
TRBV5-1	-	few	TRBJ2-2	CASRPGAGELFF	TGCGCCAGCAGACCAGGGGCCGGGGAGCTGTTTTTT
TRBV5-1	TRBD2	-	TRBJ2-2	CASSSGTSDTGELFF	TGCGCCAGCAGCTCCGGGACTAGCGACACCGGGGAGCTGTTTTTT
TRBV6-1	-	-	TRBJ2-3	CASSEYAGRDTQYF	TGTGCCAGCAGTGAATACGCTGGCCGAGATACGCAGTATTTT
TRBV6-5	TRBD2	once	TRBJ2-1	CASSSPSGRADEQFF	TGTGCCAGCAGCTCCCCTAGCGGGAGGGCCGATGAGCAGTTCTTC
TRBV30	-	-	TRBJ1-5	CAWSRRGQSNQPQHF	TGTGCCTGGAGTAGACGAGGACAGAGCAATCAGCCCCAGCATTTT
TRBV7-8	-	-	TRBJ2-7	CASSFRTGVWEQYF	TGTGCCAGCAGCTTTAGAACGGGAGTATGGGAGCAGTACTTC
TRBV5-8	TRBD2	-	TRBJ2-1	CASSPYGLAGDNEQFF	TGTGCCAGCAGCCCCTACGGACTAGCGGGGGACAATGAGCAGTTCTTC
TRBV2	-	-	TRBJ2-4	CASSRLIQGSAKNIQYF	TGTGCCAGCAGTCGACTGATACAGGGATCTGCCAAAAACATTCAGTACTTC
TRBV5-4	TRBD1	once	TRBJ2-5	CASSLQGARGQETQYF	TGTGCCAGCAGCCTACAGGGGGCGCGGGGTCAAGAGACCCAGTACTTC
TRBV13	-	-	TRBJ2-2	CASSSQGNTGELFF	TGTGCCAGCAGCTCCCAGGGGAACACCGGGGAGCTGTTTTTT
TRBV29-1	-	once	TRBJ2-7	CSVQTGRSYEQYF	TGCAGCGTACAGACAGGAAGGTCCTACGAGCAGTACTTC
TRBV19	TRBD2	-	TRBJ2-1	CASKIAGGFNNEQFF	TGTGCCAGTAAAATCGCGGGAGGCTTTAACAATGAGCAGTTCTTC
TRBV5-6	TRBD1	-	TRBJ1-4	CASSITGELGEKLFF	TGTGCCAGCAGTATAACAGGGGAGCTGGGTGAAAAACTGTTTTTT
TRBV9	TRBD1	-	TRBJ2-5	CASSVLGQGKETQYF	TGTGCCAGCAGCGTACTGGGACAGGGTAAAGAGACCCAGTACTTC
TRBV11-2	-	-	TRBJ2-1	CASSLSPDWKNEQFF	TGTGCCAGCAGCTTAAGCCCGGACTGGAAAAATGAGCAGTTCTTC
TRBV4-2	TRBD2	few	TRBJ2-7	CASSQDIAGGVEQYF	TGTGCCAGCAGCCAAGATATAGCGGGAGGAGTCGAGCAGTACTTC
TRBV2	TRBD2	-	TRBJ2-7	CASSVASGSVTNYEQYF	TGTGCCAGCAGTGTTGCTAGCGGGAGTGTCACGAACTACGAGCAGTACTTC
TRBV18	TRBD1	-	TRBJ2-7	CASSQTGTEAEQYF	TGTGCCAGCTCACAGACCGGGACAGAAGCCGAGCAGTACTTC
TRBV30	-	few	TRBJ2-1	CACRTAIVFTDEQFF	TGTGCCTGTCGGACTGCCATCGTCTTTACAGATGAGCAGTTCTTC
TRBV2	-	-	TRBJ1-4	CARGRGNEKLFF	TGTGCCAGGGGTAGAGGGAATGAAAAACTGTTTTTT
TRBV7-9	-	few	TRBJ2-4	CASSLTRGPDIQYF	TGTGCCAGCAGCTTAACGCGGGGACCGGACATTCAGTACTTC
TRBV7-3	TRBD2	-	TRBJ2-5	CASSPGLAAYQETQYF	TGTGCCAGCAGCCCGGGACTAGCGGCGTACCAAGAGACCCAGTACTTC
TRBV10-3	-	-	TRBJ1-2	CAIRDFRYGYTF	TGTGCCATCCGGGACTTTCGCTATGGCTACACCTTC
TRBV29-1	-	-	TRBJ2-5	CSVEDQQKKIETQYF	TGCAGCGTTGAAGATCAACAGAAGAAGATAGAGACCCAGTACTTC
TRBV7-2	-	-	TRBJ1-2	CASSLDQNYGYTF	TGTGCCAGCAGCTTAGACCAGAACTATGGCTACACCTTC
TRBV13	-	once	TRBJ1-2	CASSLEGGAGGYTF	TGTGCCAGCAGCTTAGAGGGGGGGGCAGGTGGCTACACCTTC